The clone carrying this T cell receptor beta chain was seen once. Its antigen is unknown. The data were taken from a study of graft-versus-host responses after intestinal transplantation. Study as a whole: Each of the recipients got a multivisceral, liver-intestinal, or isolated intestinal transplant. Every recipient underwent anti-thymocyte globulin induction, then tacrolimus and steroids for roughly three years.

Study results and limitations: The authors found GvH clones in recipient marrow, some appearing first in ileum or blood. Levels of circulating GvH clones at their peak were associated with early post-transplant HvG declines.

The CDR3 runs to 14 residues. Germline trimming cut 3 bases from V and 5 bases from J; bases unmatched to any gene: 7. CDR1 SGHRS and CDR2 YFSETQ come from the germline V gene. Using immunoSEQ multiplex PCR, the repertoire was profiled, and TCRdb retains in-frame clones only, with some absent. The table shows roughly 98,000 clones, with approximately 92% occurring only once. Source: unstimulated CD8+ T cells sorted from spleen or lymph node cells, taken before transplant. The sequence was obtained from a human donor who was the organ donor for an intestinal transplant. The chain recombines TRBV5-1 with TRBJ1-2; TRBD1 agrees at 7 bases. DNA for the CDR3: TGCGCCAGCAGCTGGCGGGACAGTCAATATGGCTACACCTTC. Protein sequence: CASSWRDSQYGYTF.